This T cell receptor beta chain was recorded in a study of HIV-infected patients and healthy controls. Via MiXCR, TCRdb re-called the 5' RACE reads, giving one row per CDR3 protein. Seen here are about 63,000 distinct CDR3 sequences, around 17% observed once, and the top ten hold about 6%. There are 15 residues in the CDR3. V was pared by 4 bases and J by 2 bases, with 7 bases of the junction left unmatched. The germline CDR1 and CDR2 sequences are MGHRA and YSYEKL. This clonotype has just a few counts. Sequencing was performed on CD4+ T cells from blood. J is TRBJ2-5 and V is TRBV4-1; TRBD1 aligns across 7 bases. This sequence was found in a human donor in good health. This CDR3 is CASSRLPGQQETQYF. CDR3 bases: TGCGCCAGCAGCCGCCTGCCGGGACAGCAAGAGACCCAGTACTTC.